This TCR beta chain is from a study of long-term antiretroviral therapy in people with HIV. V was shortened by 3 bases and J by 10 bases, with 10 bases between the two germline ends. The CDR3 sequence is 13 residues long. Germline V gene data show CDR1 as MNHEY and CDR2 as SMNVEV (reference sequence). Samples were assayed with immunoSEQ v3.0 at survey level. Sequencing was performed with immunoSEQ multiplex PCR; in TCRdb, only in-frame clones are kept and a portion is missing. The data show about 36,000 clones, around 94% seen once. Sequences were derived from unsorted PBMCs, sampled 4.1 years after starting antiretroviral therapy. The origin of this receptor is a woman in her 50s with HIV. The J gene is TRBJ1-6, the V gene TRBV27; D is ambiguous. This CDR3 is CASSLSERSPLHF. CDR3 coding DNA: TGTGCCAGCAGTTTGTCGGAACGATCACCCCTCCACTTT.